Presented here are 13 T cell receptor beta chains from one specimen sequenced in a study of T cells in localized non-small cell lung cancer. Clones were read by immunoSEQ multiplex PCR, and TCRdb kept only the in-frame ones, dropping some. The table records about 26,000 clones, roughly 80% of them present only once. Here the sequenced sample was peripheral blood, taken before any cancer treatment. The receptor set was obtained from a man aged 35 to 69 with stage III squamous cell lung carcinoma.

The CDR3 spells CASSSSGARYGYTF. The CDR3 DNA is TGTGCCAGCAGCTCCTCCGGGGCAAGGTATGGCTACACCTTC. This rearrangement joins TRBV4-2 to TRBJ1-2; D is possibly TRBD1 (5 bases). CDR1 is LGHNA, CDR2 YNFKEQ, per germline. The V and J ends lost 5 bases and 5 bases respectively, with 15 bases between them. There are 14 residues in the CDR3.

J is TRBJ1-5 and V is TRBV2, with unresolved D. V was cut by 5 bases and J by 0 bases, with 11 bases left in between. Germline loops: CDR1 SNHLY, CDR2 FYNNEI. This CDR3 is built from 15 residues. The CDR3 DNA reads TGTGCCAGCAGTAGTGACGGATATAGCAATCAGCCCCAGCATTTT. It is translated as CASSSDGYSNQPQHF.

CDR3 region: CASSLFPPGTGFGYGYTF. CDR3 coding DNA: TGTGCCAGCAGTTTATTTCCCCCCGGGACAGGGTTTGGCTATGGCTACACCTTC. The genes are TRBV28 and TRBJ1-2; TRBD1 aligns across 9 bases. CDR3 size: 18 residues. Germline V gene sequence: CDR1 MDHEN, CDR2 SYDVKM. V gave up 1 base and J gave up 4 bases; unmatched junction bases: 13.

CDR3: CASSKGGVYEQYV. The CDR3 nucleotides are TGTGCCAGCAGCAAGGGGGGGGTCTACGAGCAGTACGTC. V and J are TRBV2 and TRBJ2-7, with D possibly being TRBD2 (7 bases). The CDR3 runs 13 residues. V was cut by 6 bases and J by 3 bases, with 12 bases left in between. Germline V lookup: CDR1 SNHLY, CDR2 FYNNEI.

The V gene is TRBV6-1, the J gene TRBJ1-5; D is perhaps TRBD1 (6 bases). Germline lookup yields CDR1 MNHNS and CDR2 SASEGT. This CDR3 is 15 amino acids long. Trimming removed 6 bases from V and 2 bases from J, with 14 bases in between. CDR3 sequence (DNA): TGTGCCAGCAGCCCACAGGGAACCGGCAATCAGCCCCAGCATTTT. Amino acids: CASSPQGTGNQPQHF.

The chain couples TRBV4-1 to TRBJ1-6; D is perhaps TRBD1 (5 bases). This CDR3 spans 17 amino acids. V lost 1 base to trimming and J lost 3 bases, with 13 bases between them. The germline V gene encodes CDR1 MGHRA and CDR2 YSYEKL. CDR3 residues: CASSQVRGRYYNSPLHF. The CDR3 DNA reads TGCGCCAGCAGCCAAGTACGGGGACGGTACTATAATTCACCCCTCCACTTT.

V and J are TRBV11-3 and TRBJ2-2, with D unresolved. V shed 6 bases and J shed 3 bases, with 14 bases lying between them. The CDR3 runs to 15 residues. Germline V lookup: CDR1 SGHNT, CDR2 YENEEA. This chain's CDR3 is CASSKGVGYTGELFF. The CDR3 DNA reads TGTGCCAGCAGTAAAGGAGTCGGATACACCGGGGAGCTGTTTTTT.

The genes are TRBV11-2 and TRBJ2-5, with 9 bases lining up with TRBD2. Germline-derived CDR1 and CDR2 are SGHAT and FQNNGV. Losses at the gene ends were 0 bases for V and 5 bases for J; bases not matched to a gene: 13. The CDR3 sequence is 18 residues long. CDR3 nucleotide sequence: TGTGCCAGCAGCTTAGACCCCCGGGGAGCGGGGGGAACGGAGACCCAGTACTTC. Translated: CASSLDPRGAGGTETQYF.

In the case of this clone: Other DNA sequences in this specimen translate into the identical CDR3. The chain is built from TRBV9 and TRBJ1-5, with D hard to call. V was trimmed by 2 bases and J by 0 bases, leaving 6 bases between them. The CDR3 has 14 residues. From germline, CDR1 is SGDLS and CDR2 YYNGEE. In DNA, the CDR3 is TGTGCCAGCAGCGTGGACGGTAGCAATCAGCCCCAGCATTTT. Its translation is CASSVDGSNQPQHF.

CDR3 sequence reads: CASSVAGGAGGNTIYF. The CDR3, as DNA: TGTGCCAGCAGCGTTGCAGGGGGCGCGGGTGGAAACACCATATATTTT. The chain employs TRBV7-9 and TRBJ1-3; 8 positions agree with TRBD1. There are 16 residues in the CDR3. V was clipped by 5 bases and J by 3 bases; unmatched bases: 9. CDR1 SEHNR and CDR2 FQNEAQ come from the germline V gene (reference sequence).

There are a few counts of this clone. The chain recombines TRBV11-3 with TRBJ1-1, with TRBD1 as a possible D gene (5 bases). This CDR3 has 12 residues. Trimming left V 4 bases short and J 5 bases short, with 8 bases between. Germline-derived CDR1 and CDR2 are SGHNT and YENEEA. CDR3 bases: TGTGCCAGCAGCTCGGGGGATACTGAAGCTTTCTTT. Its translation is CASSSGDTEAFF.

The J gene is TRBJ1-4, the V gene TRBV30; D gene ambiguous. CDR3 size: 15 residues. CDR1 is GTSNPN, CDR2 SVGIG, per germline (reference sequence). V was pared by 1 base and J by 11 bases, with 20 bases between. The CDR3 sequence is CAWSEGGRQSVKLFF. CDR3 nucleotides: TGTGCCTGGAGTGAGGGCGGAAGACAATCCGTGAAACTGTTTTTT.

The CDR3 coding sequence is TGTGCCAGCAGCCACCGGACAGGTCAAATTTGGGTGTATGGCTACACCTTC. It encodes CASSHRTGQIWVYGYTF. The chain is built from TRBV7-2 and TRBJ1-2; 7 bases agree with TRBD1. The V gene's germline CDR1 is SGHTA and CDR2 FQGNSA. The CDR3 has 17 residues. Trimming cost V 5 bases and J 5 bases; bases outside gene matches: 17.